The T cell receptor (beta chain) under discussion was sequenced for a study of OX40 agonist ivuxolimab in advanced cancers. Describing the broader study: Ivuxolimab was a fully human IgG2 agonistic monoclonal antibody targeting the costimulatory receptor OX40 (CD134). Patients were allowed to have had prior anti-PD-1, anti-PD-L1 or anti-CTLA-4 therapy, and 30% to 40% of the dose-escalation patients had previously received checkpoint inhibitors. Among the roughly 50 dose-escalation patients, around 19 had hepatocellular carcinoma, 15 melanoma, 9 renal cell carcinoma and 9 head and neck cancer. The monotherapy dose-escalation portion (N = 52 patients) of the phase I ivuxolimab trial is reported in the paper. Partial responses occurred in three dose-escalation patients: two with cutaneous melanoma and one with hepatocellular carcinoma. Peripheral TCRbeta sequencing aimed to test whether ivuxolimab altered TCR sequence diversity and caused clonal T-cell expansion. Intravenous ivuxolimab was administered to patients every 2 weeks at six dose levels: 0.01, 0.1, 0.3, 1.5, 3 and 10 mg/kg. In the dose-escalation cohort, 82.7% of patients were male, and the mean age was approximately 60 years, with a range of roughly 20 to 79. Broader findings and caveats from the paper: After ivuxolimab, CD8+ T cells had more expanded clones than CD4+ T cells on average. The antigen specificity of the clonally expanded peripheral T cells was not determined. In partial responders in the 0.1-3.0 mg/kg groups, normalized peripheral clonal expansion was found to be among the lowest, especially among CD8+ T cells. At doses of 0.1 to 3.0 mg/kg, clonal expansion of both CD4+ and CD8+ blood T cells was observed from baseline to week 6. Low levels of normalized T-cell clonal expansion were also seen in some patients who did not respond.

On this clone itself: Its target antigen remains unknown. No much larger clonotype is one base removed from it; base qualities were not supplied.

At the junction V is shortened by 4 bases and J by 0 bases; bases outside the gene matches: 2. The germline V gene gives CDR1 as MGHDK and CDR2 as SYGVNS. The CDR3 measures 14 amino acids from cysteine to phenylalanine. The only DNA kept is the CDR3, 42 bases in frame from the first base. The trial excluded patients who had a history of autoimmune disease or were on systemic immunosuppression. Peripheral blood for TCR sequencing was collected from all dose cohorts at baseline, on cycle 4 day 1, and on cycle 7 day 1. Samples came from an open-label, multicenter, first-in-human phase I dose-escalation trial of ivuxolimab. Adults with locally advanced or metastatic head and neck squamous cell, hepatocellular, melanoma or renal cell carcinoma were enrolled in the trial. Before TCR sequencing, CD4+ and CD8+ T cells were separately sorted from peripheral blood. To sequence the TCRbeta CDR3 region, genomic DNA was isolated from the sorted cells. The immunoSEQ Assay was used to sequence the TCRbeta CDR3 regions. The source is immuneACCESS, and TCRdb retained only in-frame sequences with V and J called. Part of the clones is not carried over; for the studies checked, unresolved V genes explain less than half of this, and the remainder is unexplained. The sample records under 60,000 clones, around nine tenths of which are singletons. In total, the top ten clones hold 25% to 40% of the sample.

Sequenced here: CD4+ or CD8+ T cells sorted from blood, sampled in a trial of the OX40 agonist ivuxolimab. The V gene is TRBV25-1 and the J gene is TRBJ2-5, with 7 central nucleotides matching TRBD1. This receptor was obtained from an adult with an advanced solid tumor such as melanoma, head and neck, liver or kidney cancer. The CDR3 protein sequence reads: CASSGQGDQETQYF. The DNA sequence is TGTGCCAGCAGTGGCCAGGGGGACCAAGAGACCCAGTACTTC.